The clone carrying this T cell receptor (beta chain) was counted once. Clinical history as reported by participants underpinned cohort assignment. Cohort 3 donors counted as recovered after two negative PCRs, clearance, or resolved symptoms. This specimen comes from a study of blood T cell repertoires in COVID-19. The CDR3 is made up of 14 amino acids. The J segment lost 3 bases and the V segment lost 3 bases, leaving 2 bases of the junction unmatched. CDR1 and CDR2 from the germline V gene are LNHDA and SQIVND (reference sequence). Per the study methods: How many nucleated cells were present was estimated from reference gene primer amplification. Repertoires were generated with immunoSEQ multiplex PCR, while TCRdb's copy carries only in-frame clones and drops some. The DNA was the basis for D and trimming; V, J and clone size are from that table. The sample lists about 150,000 clones, about nine tenths occurring once.

Sample: PBMCs or T cells enriched from blood (not recorded which). The chain is built from TRBV19 and TRBJ2-7; 10 nucleotides match TRBD1. The clonotype was recovered from a man aged 45-60 years who had recovered from COVID-19. In nucleotides, the CDR3 is TGTGCCAGTAGTATGACAGGGGGCATCTACGAGCAGTACTTC. Its translation is CASSMTGGIYEQYF.